Each of the 25 T cell receptor beta chains below was sequenced from the same sample in a study of beta chain features in type 1 diabetes. Study-level results: Type 1 diabetes patients had TCRB CDR3s that were shorter (moderately but significantly so) in all four CD4+ subsets.

Sequenced material consisted of expressed TCRB transcripts (all of the isolated RNA was reverse transcribed). Produced via immunoSEQ multiplex PCR; TCRdb's table is partial and in-frame only. The table has 300,000 to 400,000 clones, approximately 9.9% seen once; the top ten hold roughly 1%. No cognate antigen is known for these TCRs. What was sequenced was central memory CD4+ T cells from blood. These receptors originate from a man aged 25-40 years with type 1 diabetes.

J is TRBJ2-1 and V is TRBV2, with 7 nucleotides matching TRBD1. Germline V gene lookup returns CDR1 SNHLY and CDR2 FYNNEI. J lost 2 bases, V lost 8 bases, and 3 bases had no gene match. There are 13 residues in the CDR3. CDR3 residues: CASLQGAYNEQFF. The CDR3 bases are TGTGCCAGCCTCCAGGGGGCCTACAATGAGCAGTTCTTC.

The rearrangement joins TRBV27 to TRBJ1-3; no firm D call. Germline V lookup: CDR1 MNHEY, CDR2 SMNVEV (reference sequence). V was cut by 6 bases and J by 9 bases, with 18 bases left in between. The CDR3 sequence is 14 residues long. The CDR3: CASSPTVPLSTIYF. CDR3 coding DNA: TGTGCCAGCAGCCCCACAGTGCCCCTTAGCACCATATATTTT.

In this sample, this clone turned up a few times. This chain connects TRBV15 to TRBJ2-5; TRBD1 matches at 8 bases. Trimming cost V 0 bases and J 4 bases; bases outside gene matches: 4. The CDR3 totals 15 residues. Per the germline V gene, CDR1 is LNHNV and CDR2 is YYDKDF (reference sequence). The CDR3 region has the DNA TGTGCCACCAGCAGAGAGCGGACAGGGAGAGAGACCCAGTACTTC. It specifies CATSRERTGRETQYF.

A few counts support this clone. The chain couples TRBV11-2 to TRBJ1-5; D is ambiguous. Germline V gene data show CDR1 as SGHAT and CDR2 as FQNNGV. Trimming removed 5 bases from V and 5 bases from J, with 10 bases in between. There are 13 residues in the CDR3. CDR3 loop: CASSPLPDQPQHF. In nucleotides, the CDR3 is TGTGCCAGCAGCCCCTTGCCCGATCAGCCCCAGCATTTT.

A few counts support this clone. The rearrangement uses TRBV7-7 and TRBJ2-2, with TRBD2 matching over 9 bases. The CDR3 has 15 residues. The V segment lost 2 bases and the J segment 5 bases; nucleotides outside the gene matches: 3. Germline CDR1 reads SSHAT; CDR2 reads FNYEAQ (reference sequence). CDR3 amino acids: CASSLLAGPTGELFF. Written as DNA, the CDR3 is TGTGCCAGCAGCTTACTAGCGGGGCCGACCGGGGAGCTGTTTTTT.

This clone has only a few counts. The gene calls are TRBV7-2 and TRBJ2-3; D ambiguous. The CDR3 is made up of 17 amino acids. Deletions cut 5 bases from V and 0 bases from J, with 18 bases between. Germline V gene sequence: CDR1 SGHTA, CDR2 FQGNSA. CDR3 protein: CASSVKVRLTSTDTQYF. In nucleotides, the CDR3 is TGTGCCAGCAGCGTTAAGGTGCGGTTGACTAGCACAGATACGCAGTATTTT. Full variable domain (rest looked up from reference TRBV7-2 and TRBJ2-3): GAGVSQSPSNKVTEKGKDVELRCDPISGHTALYWYRQSLGQGLEFLIYFQGNSAPDKSGLPSDRFSAERTGGSVSTLTIQRTQQEDSAVYLCASSVKVRLTSTDTQYFGPGTRLTVL.

Only a few counts were recorded for this clone. This chain connects TRBV25-1 to TRBJ2-1; 8 nucleotides agree with TRBD1. J lost 7 bases, V lost 4 bases, and 6 bases had no gene match. CDR1 and CDR2 (germline): MGHDK, SYGVNS. This CDR3 spans 14 amino acids. For the CDR3, the DNA is TGTGCCAGCAGTGGTGGACAGGGTATGAATGAGCAGTTCTTC. Translated, it gives CASSGGQGMNEQFF.

J is TRBJ1-6 and V is TRBV2, with D possibly being TRBD1 (5 bases). This CDR3 spans 13 amino acids. V lost 4 bases to trimming and J lost 8 bases, with 9 bases between them. CDR1 and CDR2 (germline): SNHLY, FYNNEI. CDR3 DNA: TGTGCCAGCAGTGTACAGGAAGATTCACCCCTCCACTTT. It is translated as CASSVQEDSPLHF.

The table lists this clone with a few counts. The J gene is TRBJ1-6, the V gene TRBV7-2; no firm D call. The germline V gene encodes CDR1 SGHTA and CDR2 FQGNSA. The CDR3 spans 13 residues. The V gene lost 1 base and the J gene lost 9 bases, with 7 bases spanning the gap. CDR3 DNA sequence: TGTGCCAGCAGCTTAGGTCCGGGTTCACCCCTCCACTTT. It codes for CASSLGPGSPLHF.

This clone was seen a handful of times. The chain links TRBV6-5 to TRBJ1-2, with TRBD1 matching 11 bases. V shed 6 bases, J shed 7 bases, and the junction held 7 bases outside the gene matches. The CDR3 has 14 amino acids. The germline gives CDR1 MNHEY, CDR2 SVGAGI. The CDR3 DNA reads TGTGCCAGCAGCATGGGACAGGGGGTGTCTGGCTACACCTTC. It specifies CASSMGQGVSGYTF.

In this sample, this clone turned up a few times. The chain recombines TRBV6-1 with TRBJ1-1, with no clear D. Germline V gives CDR1 MNHNS, CDR2 SASEGT. CDR3 length: 15 amino acids. Deletions cut 0 bases from V and 1 base from J, with 9 bases between. This chain's CDR3 is CASSEAGSGNTEAFF. DNA of the CDR3: TGTGCCAGCAGTGAAGCCGGGTCAGGGAACACTGAAGCTTTCTTT.

The gene calls are TRBV5-6 and TRBJ1-1; D call uncertain. V was pared by 2 bases and J by 4 bases, with 3 bases between. The CDR3 totals 11 residues. Germline lookup yields CDR1 SGHDT and CDR2 YYEEEE. CDR3 protein: CASSLSTEAFF. The DNA for the CDR3 is TGTGCCAGCAGCTTAAGCACTGAAGCTTTCTTT.

The chain recombines TRBV4-3 with TRBJ2-5; 10 bases align to TRBD1. The germline V gene encodes CDR1 LGHNA and CDR2 YSLEER. This CDR3 spans 15 amino acids. The J segment lost 5 bases and the V segment lost 5 bases, leaving 8 bases of the junction unmatched. CDR3 loop: CASSKRQGASETQYF. Written as DNA, the CDR3 is TGCGCCAGCAGCAAAAGACAGGGGGCCTCTGAGACCCAGTACTTC.

This clone was found a few times. CDR3 bases: TGTGCCAGCAGCTTTGGTATTCGGTACAATGAGCAGTTCTTC. Encoded protein: CASSFGIRYNEQFF. The rearrangement links TRBV11-2 to TRBJ2-1; D is uncertain. The CDR3 is made up of 14 amino acids. Germline CDR1 reads SGHAT; CDR2 reads FQNNGV. V lost 3 bases to trimming and J lost 4 bases, with 10 bases between them.

This clone was recorded once. V and J are TRBV7-2 and TRBJ2-1; 12 bases are a match to TRBD1. The trim removed 6 bases at V and 9 bases at J, leaving 9 bases unmatched. The length of the CDR3 is 15 residues. CDR1 SGHTA and CDR2 FQGNSA come from the germline V gene. The CDR3 DNA follows: TGTGCCAGCAGTCAATCCGGGACAGGGGGCGGTGAGCAGTTCTTC. This translates into CASSQSGTGGGEQFF.

The genes are TRBV11-2 and TRBJ2-7, with no clear D. CDR1 is SGHAT and CDR2 is FQNNGV in the germline V gene. V was shortened by 0 bases and J by 7 bases, with 7 bases between the two germline ends. There are 12 residues in the CDR3. CDR3 amino acids: CASSLDPWEQYF. CDR3 bases: TGTGCCAGCAGCTTAGATCCGTGGGAGCAGTACTTC.

V usage is TRBV5-1 and J usage is TRBJ2-3; 9 bases are shared with TRBD1. The CDR3 loop spans 16 amino acids. CDR1 SGHRS and CDR2 YFSETQ come from the germline V gene. With V trimmed by 0 bases and J by 5 bases, 7 bases remained unmatched. Here the CDR3 DNA reads TGCGCCAGCAGCTTGGAAGGACAGGGGTCTTTAGATACGCAGTATTTT. It codes for CASSLEGQGSLDTQYF.

The chain combines TRBV19 with TRBJ1-6; D not certain. The ends were cut back, 5 bases at V and 5 bases at J, with 13 bases in the middle. The CDR3 is made up of 15 amino acids. CDR1 and CDR2 (germline): LNHDA, SQIVND (reference sequence). The CDR3 loop reads CASSLSPRNNSPLHF. For the CDR3, the DNA is TGTGCCAGTAGTCTGTCTCCTAGAAATAATTCACCCCTCCACTTT.

The genes are TRBV7-2 and TRBJ1-2; D uncertain. The CDR3 totals 14 residues. V was trimmed by 1 base and J by 11 bases, leaving 17 bases between them. CDR1 is SGHTA and CDR2 is FQGNSA in the germline V gene. In nucleotides, the CDR3 is TGTGCCAGCAGCTTAGACGGCGCCCGACTCAGTTACACCTTC. As protein: CASSLDGARLSYTF.

This chain connects TRBV5-1 to TRBJ2-5; 7 bases fit TRBD1. There are 14 residues in the CDR3. The trim removed 1 base at V and 2 bases at J, leaving 2 bases unmatched. Germline CDR1 and CDR2: SGHRS and YFSETQ. CDR3 sequence: CASSLTGVQETQYF. Here the CDR3 DNA reads TGCGCCAGCAGCTTGACAGGGGTGCAAGAGACCCAGTACTTC. Looking up the rest from reference TRBV5-1 and TRBJ2-5 gives the full variable domain: KAGVTQTPRYLIKTRGQQVTLSCSPISGHRSVSWYQQTPGQGLQFLFEYFSETQRNKGNFPGRFSGRQFSNSRSEMNVSTLELGDSALYLCASSLTGVQETQYFGPGTRLLVL.

The chain carries TRBV6-6 and TRBJ2-2; D might be TRBD1 (7 bases). The CDR3 length is 14 residues. Germline loops: CDR1 MNHNY, CDR2 SVGAGI (reference sequence). Trimming took 7 bases from V and 5 from J, leaving 14 bases between them. The CDR3 nucleotides are TGTGCCAGCAATCCGACAGGGAGGACCGGGGAGCTGTTTTTT. Protein sequence: CASNPTGRTGELFF.

V gene TRBV4-3 combines with J gene TRBJ1-6; D is uncertain. V lost 8 bases, J lost 10 bases, and 21 bases lay in between. Per germline, CDR1 LGHNA and CDR2 YSLEER. The CDR3 has 15 amino acids. CDR3 residues: CASSRSDGPKSPLHF. As DNA, the CDR3 is TGCGCCAGCTCCCGCTCAGATGGACCGAAATCACCCCTCCACTTT.

In this sample, this clone turned up a few times. The chain couples TRBV13 to TRBJ2-3, with 15 bases identical to TRBD2. This CDR3 region has 17 residues. In germline, CDR1 is PRHDT, CDR2 FYEKMQ (reference sequence). V was pared by 7 bases and J by 0 bases, with 5 bases of the junction left unmatched. The CDR3 region is CASIPGLAGGSTDTQYF. CDR3 DNA: TGTGCCAGCATTCCGGGACTAGCGGGGGGAAGCACAGATACGCAGTATTTT.

This chain joins TRBV6-1 and TRBJ1-1, with D maybe TRBD1 (6 bases). V lost 2 bases, J lost 4 bases, and 14 bases lay in between. The CDR3 covers 15 residues. Germline V gives CDR1 MNHNS, CDR2 SASEGT. The CDR3 reads CASSEPQGKVTEAFF. CDR3 sequence (DNA): TGTGCCAGCAGTGAACCGCAGGGGAAGGTCACTGAAGCTTTCTTT.

This clone has a handful of counts. The genes are TRBV4-3 and TRBJ2-1, with D tentatively TRBD2 (6 bases). The CDR3 has 15 residues. V was clipped by 1 base and J by 4 bases, with 11 bases between them. Germline CDR1 LGHNA, CDR2 YSLEER. CDR3 bases: TGCGCCAGCAGCCAAGGAAGCGGGCGATACAATGAGCAGTTCTTC. This sequence encodes CASSQGSGRYNEQFF.